Shown below are 9 T cell receptor beta chains from a single sample sequenced in a study of OX40 agonist ivuxolimab in advanced cancers. Measured with immunoSEQ multiplex PCR; TCRdb has only the in-frame clones, and not every one. The sample has tens of thousands of clones, 90% to 95% seen once. The sequencing used CD4+ or CD8+ T cells sorted from blood, collected in a trial of the OX40 agonist ivuxolimab. These receptor sequences come from an adult with an advanced solid tumor such as melanoma, head and neck, liver or kidney cancer.

The V gene is TRBV7-9, the J gene TRBJ1-1; D is perhaps TRBD1 (6 bases). The CDR3 sequence is 13 residues long. Trimming shortened V by 3 bases and J by 5 bases, and 10 bases separated the two germline ends. Germline assignment: CDR1 SEHNR and CDR2 FQNEAQ (reference sequence). The CDR3 nucleotides read TGTGCCAGCAGCTTCAGGGGTGGAACTGAAGCTTTCTTT. Amino acid sequence: CASSFRGGTEAFF.

The CDR3 here is CASSGLAGDPYEQYF. CDR3 nucleotide sequence: TGTGCCAGCAGTGGCTTAGCGGGGGACCCCTACGAGCAGTACTTC. This chain uses TRBV2 with TRBJ2-7; the match to TRBD2 covers 9 bases. This CDR3 spans 15 amino acids. Germline V gives CDR1 SNHLY, CDR2 FYNNEI. After removal of 4 bases from V and 2 bases from J, the junction contained 6 bases not matched to a gene.

The chain is built from TRBV28 and TRBJ2-1, with a weak D call TRBD1 (6 bases). V was trimmed by 4 bases and J by 7 bases, leaving 20 bases between them. Germline lookup yields CDR1 MDHEN and CDR2 SYDVKM. This CDR3 comprises 16 residues. The CDR3 bases are TGTGCCAGCAGTTCCGGTGGCAGGGGCAGGGAAAATGAGCAGTTCTTC. Amino acids: CASSSGGRGRENEQFF.

This clone was observed a single time. The chain is built from TRBV7-8 and TRBJ2-1; 7 positions agree with TRBD1. The ends lost 5 bases at V and 9 bases at J; junction bases unmatched: 10. The CDR3 covers 14 residues. CDR1 is SGHVS, CDR2 FQNEAQ, per germline. This CDR3 is CASSPPGNRGEQFF. DNA of the CDR3: TGTGCCAGCAGCCCTCCGGGCAACAGGGGTGAGCAGTTCTTC. The full variable domain, with the rest looked up from reference TRBV7-8 and TRBJ2-1, is GAGVSQSPRYKVAKRGQDVALRCDPISGHVSLFWYQQALGQGPEFLTYFQNEAQLDKSGLPSDRFFAERPEGSVSTLKIQRTQQEDSAVYLCASSPPGNRGEQFFGPGTRLTVL.

The V call is TRBV10-3, the J call TRBJ1-5; unclear D gene. Deletions cut 5 bases from V and 3 bases from J, with 11 bases between. Germline V gene data show CDR1 as ENHRY and CDR2 as SYGVKD. The CDR3 spans 14 residues. The CDR3 nucleotides read TGTGCCATCAGTCCCCCCGGGGTCAATCAGCCCCAGCATTTT. It encodes CAISPPGVNQPQHF.

The J gene is TRBJ2-7, the V gene TRBV13; D is unclear. Trimming left V 0 bases short and J 1 base short, with 7 bases between. The CDR3 sequence is 14 residues long. CDR1 PRHDT and CDR2 FYEKMQ come from the germline V gene (reference sequence). The CDR3 nucleotides read TGTGCCAGCAGCTTAGGCCTCAGGTCCTACGAGCAGTACTTC. It yields the protein CASSLGLRSYEQYF. The complete variable domain, with remaining parts taken from reference TRBV13 and TRBJ2-7, reads AAGVIQSPRHLIKEKRETATLKCYPIPRHDTVYWYQQGPGQDPQFLISFYEKMQSDKGSIPDRFSAQQFSDYHSELNMSSLELGDSALYFCASSLGLRSYEQYFGPGTRLTVT.

The genes are TRBV27 and TRBJ1-1; D is perhaps TRBD1 (6 bases). CDR1 MNHEY and CDR2 SMNVEV come from the germline V gene (reference sequence). The CDR3 loop spans 14 amino acids. Trimming cost V 6 bases and J 0 bases, with 11 bases left between them. CDR3 residues: CASRYTGLNTEAFF. CDR3 nucleotide sequence: TGTGCCAGCAGATATACAGGGCTGAACACTGAAGCTTTCTTT.

V gene TRBV18 combines with J gene TRBJ2-5; 8 bases match TRBD2. Germline CDR1 KGHSH, CDR2 LQKENI. This CDR3 contains 15 residues. After removal of 3 bases from V and 5 bases from J, the junction contained 8 bases not matched to a gene. CDR3 residues: CASSPASGPRETQYF. The CDR3 DNA follows: TGTGCCAGCTCACCGGCTAGCGGGCCAAGGGAGACCCAGTACTTC.

The rearrangement joins TRBV4-1 to TRBJ2-1; D might be TRBD1 (5 bases). V was trimmed by 4 bases and J by 6 bases, leaving 13 bases between them. Germline values: CDR1 MGHRA, CDR2 YSYEKL. CDR3 size: 14 residues. The CDR3 DNA sequence: TGCGCCAGCAGCCCCCTTAGGGGAACCAATGAGCAGTTCTTC. This sequence encodes CASSPLRGTNEQFF.